This entry is about one T cell receptor beta chain. No cognate antigen has been identified for it. Per-base quality was not reported, and no clone a single base away is much larger than it. From a lookup of the germline V gene, CDR1 and CDR2 are SQVTM and ANQGSEA. V is cut by 4 bases and J by 6 bases, and the space between the germline ends is 6 bases. The CDR3 sequence holds 10 residues, the cysteine and phenylalanine included. Just the 30-base CDR3 DNA is kept, in frame starting at base 1. The record originates from a study of technical replicates of blood from a few donors (dated by TCRdb to 2015 to 2018). Library method: the immunoSEQ multiplex PCR assay. Here the immuneACCESS table is served through TCRdb, limited to in-frame sequences with V and J called. Missing clones are a known gap in these copies; in checked studies unresolved V genes cover under half, and the rest lacks a known reason. This sample is represented by about 80,000 clones; more than 95% of them were singletons. The ten largest clones represent approximately 0.15% of the sample.

In this chain, TRBV29-1 is recombined with TRBJ1-1; TRBD1 is a weak D gene call, 5 bases matching. This TCR came from a human donor in good health. What was sequenced was T cells isolated from PBMCs. The DNA sequence is as follows: TGCAGCGTTGTAGGGGCTGAAGCTTTCTTT. Its translation is CSVVGAEAFF.